This T cell receptor (beta chain) was profiled in a study of cytomegalovirus exposure and HLA in healthy donors. Use of 60 Vbeta and 13 Jbeta primers characterized the PCR. TCRdb's copy holds only in-frame clones and misses some; the assay was immunoSEQ multiplex PCR. The table includes about 200,000 clones, 75% to 90% detected once. Comment on this clone: Antigen: not known.

CDR3 length: 14 amino acids. The V gene lost 5 bases and the J gene lost 3 bases, with 13 bases spanning the gap. From germline, CDR1 is LNHDA and CDR2 SQIVND (reference sequence). Study-level points and caveats: Differences between HLA loci emerged in a later analysis of TCR association rates, with DRB1 most and HLA-C fewest. HLA allele associations emerged for about 18,000 TCR beta sequences in a later analysis, at 0.05 false discovery rate.

Sequencing used PBMCs. The sequence was obtained from a woman aged 40 to 50 in good health and CMV-seronegative. The chain combines TRBV19 with TRBJ1-1; tentatively, D is TRBD1 (6 bases). CDR3 DNA sequence: TGTGCCAGTAGTGCCCGTCAGGGGTACACTGAAGCTTTCTTT. Encoded protein: CASSARQGYTEAFF.